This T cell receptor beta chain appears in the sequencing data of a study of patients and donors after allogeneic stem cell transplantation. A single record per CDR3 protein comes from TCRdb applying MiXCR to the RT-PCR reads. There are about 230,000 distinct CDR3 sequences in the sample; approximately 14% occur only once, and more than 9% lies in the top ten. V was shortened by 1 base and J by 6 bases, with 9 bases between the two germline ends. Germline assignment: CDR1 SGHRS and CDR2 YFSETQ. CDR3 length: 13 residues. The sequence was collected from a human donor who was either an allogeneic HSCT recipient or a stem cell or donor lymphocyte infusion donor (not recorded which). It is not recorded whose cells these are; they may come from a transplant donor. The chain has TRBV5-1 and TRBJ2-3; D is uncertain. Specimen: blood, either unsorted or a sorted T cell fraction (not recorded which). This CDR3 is CASSLRSGDTQYF. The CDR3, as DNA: TGCGCCAGCAGCTTGCGTAGTGGGGATACGCAGTATTTT.